The T cell receptor beta chain under discussion was sequenced for a study of cytomegalovirus exposure and HLA in healthy donors. The study, taken as a whole, reports: Earlier analysis yielded a pattern in which most TCR beta V segments were productive about 90% or about 30% of the time. Analysis was performed later, and it showed HLA-associated TCR beta chains to be more clonally expanded than equally common others. Common viral pathogens seemed to be connected with several of the most significant clusters, according to a later analysis.

PCR employed 60 Vbeta and 13 Jbeta primers. The protocol was immunoSEQ multiplex PCR, while the TCRdb copy is restricted to in-frame clones and leaves out a portion. This table lists 34,000 or so clones. Points on this clone: Antigen: not known.

V lost 3 bases and J 0 bases, leaving 12 bases between the germline ends. Germline V gene sequence: CDR1 MDHEN, CDR2 SYDVKM. The CDR3 runs 16 residues. The clonotype was recovered from a female donor in good health and CMV-seronegative. Sequenced sample: PBMCs. This sequence joins TRBV28 and TRBJ1-3; D call uncertain. The CDR3 sequence is CASSFLPFDSGNTIYF. CDR3 in DNA: TGTGCCAGCAGTTTCCTACCCTTTGACTCTGGAAACACCATATATTTT.